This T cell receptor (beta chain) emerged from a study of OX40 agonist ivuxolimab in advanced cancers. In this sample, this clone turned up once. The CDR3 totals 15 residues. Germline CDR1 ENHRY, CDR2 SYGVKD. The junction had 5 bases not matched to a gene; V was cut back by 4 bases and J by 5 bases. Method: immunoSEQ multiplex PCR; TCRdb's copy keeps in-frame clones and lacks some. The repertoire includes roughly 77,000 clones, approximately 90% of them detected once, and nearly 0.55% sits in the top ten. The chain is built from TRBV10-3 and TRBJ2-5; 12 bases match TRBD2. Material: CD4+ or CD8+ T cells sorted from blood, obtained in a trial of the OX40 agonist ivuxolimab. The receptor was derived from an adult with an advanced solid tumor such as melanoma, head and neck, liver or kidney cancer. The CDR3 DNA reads TGTGCCATCAGTGGACTAGCGGGAGAGACGGAGACCCAGTACTTC. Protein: CAISGLAGETETQYF.